This T cell receptor beta chain comes out of a study of T cells in localized non-small cell lung cancer. Findings of the study overall: There were a median roughly 60 of the top 100 tumor clones appearing in adjacent lung.

For this clone: Antigen: not known.

V trimming: 4 bases; J trimming: 8 bases; junction bases outside the gene matches: 4. The CDR3 runs 14 residues. The germline V gene encodes CDR1 SGHNT and CDR2 YENEEA. Sequencing used immunoSEQ multiplex PCR; TCRdb keeps in-frame clones, though not all of them. The table includes roughly 10,000 clones, approximately 31% detected once. The chain has TRBV11-3 and TRBJ1-4, with 10 bases that match TRBD1. The receptor was isolated from a man between 40 and 70 years old with stage I lung adenocarcinoma. The source material was lung tumor tissue, sampled before any cancer treatment. As DNA, the CDR3 is TGTGCCAGCAGCTCGACAGGGGGCGGCGAAAAACTGTTTTTT. Translating gives CASSSTGGGEKLFF. Combining the CDR3 with reference TRBV11-3 and TRBJ1-4 gives the whole variable domain EAGVVQSPRYKIIEKKQPVAFWCNPISGHNTLYWYLQNLGQGPELLIRYENEEAVDDSQLPKDRFSAERLKGVDSTLKIQPAELGDSAVYLCASSSTGGGEKLFFGSGTQLSVL.